Listed below are T cell receptor beta chains from one sample, sequenced in a study of patients and donors after allogeneic stem cell transplantation. MiXCR was run by TCRdb on the RT-PCR reads, yielding one entry per CDR3 protein. Here the sample spans about 87,000 distinct CDR3 sequences, just under 5% being singletons. Sequences were obtained from blood, either unsorted or a sorted T cell fraction (not recorded which). The receptor source for this set is a human donor who was either an allogeneic HSCT recipient or a stem cell or donor lymphocyte infusion donor (not recorded which). It is not recorded whose cells these are; they may come from a transplant donor. CDR3s include the opening cysteine and the closing phenylalanine or tryptophan. A D gene is named only where the DNA matches it firmly. Not every row has a clone size; where given, it reads once, few, many or a size class.

clone size: many
V gene: TRBV27
D gene: -
J gene: TRBJ2-2
CDR3 DNA: TGTGCCAGCAGTTTTTTCCCACAGCGAACCGGGGAGCTGTTTTTT
CDR3 protein: CASSFFPQRTGELFF

clone size: medium-sized
V gene: TRBV2
D gene: -
J gene: TRBJ1-4
CDR3 DNA: TGTGCCAGCAGTGAAAACAGGGATAACGAAAAACTGTTTTTT
CDR3 protein: CASSENRDNEKLFF

clone size: many
V gene: TRBV6-1
D gene: -
J gene: TRBJ1-3
CDR3 DNA: TGTGCCTCCTCCTGGGGCACCATATATTTT
CDR3 protein: CASSWGTIYF

clone size: many
V gene: TRBV28
D gene: TRBD2
J gene: TRBJ2-1
CDR3 DNA: TGTGCCAGCAGTTCATTAGCGGGAGGGCCCTACAATGAGCAGTTCTTC
CDR3 protein: CASSSLAGGPYNEQFF

clone size: many
V gene: TRBV10-3
D gene: TRBD2
J gene: TRBJ2-7
CDR3 DNA: TGTGCCATCAGTGAGTCAGGTGCTAGCGGCTTCTCCTACGAGCAGTACTTC
CDR3 protein: CAISESGASGFSYEQYF

clone size: many
V gene: TRBV7-9
D gene: -
J gene: TRBJ1-1
CDR3 DNA: TGTGCCAGCAGTCCACGGGACACACCGAACACTGAAGCTTTCTTT
CDR3 protein: CASSPRDTPNTEAFF

clone size: -
V gene: TRBV28
D gene: TRBD1
J gene: TRBJ1-2
CDR3 DNA: TGTGCCAGCCTGAACAGGGGACAGACTAATGGCTACACCTTC
CDR3 protein: CASLNRGQTNGYTF

clone size: -
V gene: TRBV5-1
D gene: TRBD2
J gene: TRBJ2-5
CDR3 DNA: TGCGCCAGCAGCTTGGCGGCTAGCGGGGGCCCACGGACCCAGTACTTC
CDR3 protein: CASSLAASGGPRTQYF

clone size: many
V gene: TRBV12-3/TRBV12-4
D gene: TRBD1
J gene: TRBJ2-4
CDR3 DNA: TGTGCCAGCAGTTACAGGGGGGAGGCCAAAAACATTCAGTACTTC
CDR3 protein: CASSYRGEAKNIQYF

clone size: many
V gene: TRBV2
D gene: -
J gene: TRBJ1-6
CDR3 DNA: TGTGCCAGCAGTGAATCCACGACGGGAGGCTCACCCCTCCACTTT
CDR3 protein: CASSESTTGGSPLHF

clone size: many
V gene: TRBV12-3/TRBV12-4
D gene: -
J gene: TRBJ1-5
CDR3 DNA: TGTGCCAGCCTTAAGGGGAATAGCAATCAGCCCCAGCATTTT
CDR3 protein: CASLKGNSNQPQHF

clone size: few
V gene: TRBV20-1
D gene: TRBD1
J gene: TRBJ1-4
CDR3 DNA: TGCAGTGCCCAGGGACAGGGGGCAGCAACTAATGAAAAACTGTTTTTT
CDR3 protein: CSAQGQGAATNEKLFF

clone size: -
V gene: TRBV28
D gene: -
J gene: TRBJ1-5
CDR3 DNA: TGTGCCAGCAGTTTACCGGATCAGCCCCAGCATTTT
CDR3 protein: CASSLPDQPQHF

clone size: -
V gene: TRBV9
D gene: TRBD1
J gene: TRBJ1-2
CDR3 DNA: TGTGCCAGCAGCATAGTGGGACAGGGGATCTCTGGCTACACCTTC
CDR3 protein: CASSIVGQGISGYTF

clone size: -
V gene: TRBV4-2
D gene: -
J gene: TRBJ2-7
CDR3 DNA: TGTGCCAGCAGCCAAGATCGGGGGCACCAGTACTTC
CDR3 protein: CASSQDRGHQYF

clone size: -
V gene: TRBV6-1
D gene: -
J gene: TRBJ2-5
CDR3 DNA: TGTGCCAGCGTGCAGGGACTCCGGGAGACCCAGTACTTC
CDR3 protein: CASVQGLRETQYF

clone size: many
V gene: TRBV5-1
D gene: -
J gene: TRBJ2-2
CDR3 DNA: TGCGCCAGCAGCTTGGACGGCAGGGGGGGTGTCACCGGGGAGCTGTTTTTT
CDR3 protein: CASSLDGRGGVTGELFF

clone size: many
V gene: TRBV18
D gene: TRBD2
J gene: TRBJ2-7
CDR3 DNA: TGTGCCAGCTCACCCCCTCTAGCGGGAGACTGGAGGGGCTACGAGCAGTACTTC
CDR3 protein: CASSPPLAGDWRGYEQYF

clone size: -
V gene: TRBV9
D gene: TRBD2
J gene: TRBJ2-1
CDR3 DNA: TGTGCCAGCAGCCTTGGGGGTAGCGGGAGAGGCTCCTACAATGAGCAGTTCTTC
CDR3 protein: CASSLGGSGRGSYNEQFF

clone size: many
V gene: TRBV12-3/TRBV12-4
D gene: TRBD1
J gene: TRBJ1-5
CDR3 DNA: TGTGCCAGCAGTAGACAGGGGGCTGGGCAGCCCCAGCATTTT
CDR3 protein: CASSRQGAGQPQHF

clone size: -
V gene: TRBV5-1
D gene: TRBD2
J gene: TRBJ2-2
CDR3 DNA: TGCGCCAGCAGCTCTAGCGGGCAGAACACCGGGGAGCTGTTTTTT
CDR3 protein: CASSSSGQNTGELFF

clone size: many
V gene: TRBV12-3/TRBV12-4
D gene: -
J gene: TRBJ1-2
CDR3 DNA: TGTGCCATTTCGTTCGGGGCCTACTATGGCTACACCTTC
CDR3 protein: CAISFGAYYGYTF

clone size: -
V gene: TRBV7-3
D gene: TRBD2
J gene: TRBJ2-1
CDR3 DNA: TGTGCCAGCAGCTCCCTAGCGGGAGCCTACAATGAGCAGTTCTTC
CDR3 protein: CASSSLAGAYNEQFF

clone size: many
V gene: TRBV27
D gene: -
J gene: TRBJ1-5
CDR3 DNA: TGTGCCAGCAGCCCAGTCCATTATAGCAATCAGCCCCAGCATTTT
CDR3 protein: CASSPVHYSNQPQHF

clone size: -
V gene: TRBV11-3
D gene: TRBD1
J gene: TRBJ2-1
CDR3 DNA: TGTGCCAGCAGCTTAGGTGTCGGGGACAGGGAACACAATGAGCAGTTCTTC
CDR3 protein: CASSLGVGDREHNEQFF

clone size: many
V gene: TRBV9
D gene: TRBD1
J gene: TRBJ2-1
CDR3 DNA: TGTGCCAGCGGTCAGGGGGAACATCTATGGGCCGACAATGAGCAGTTCTTC
CDR3 protein: CASGQGEHLWADNEQFF

clone size: -
V gene: TRBV20-1
D gene: -
J gene: TRBJ1-5
CDR3 DNA: TGCAGTGCGCCAGGACAATTGATGGGCAATCAGCCCCAGCATTTT
CDR3 protein: CSAPGQLMGNQPQHF

clone size: many
V gene: TRBV7-9
D gene: -
J gene: TRBJ2-3
CDR3 DNA: TGTGCCAGCAGCCTCCGACGGGAGACTAGCACAGATACGCAGTATTTT
CDR3 protein: CASSLRRETSTDTQYF

clone size: few
V gene: TRBV19
D gene: -
J gene: TRBJ1-4
CDR3 DNA: TGTGCCAGTAGTATAGGGCCGGTCGAGAATGAAAAACTGTTTTTT
CDR3 protein: CASSIGPVENEKLFF

clone size: many
V gene: TRBV28
D gene: -
J gene: TRBJ2-2
CDR3 DNA: TGTGCCAGCAGTTTAGGCGGTTCCTACACCGGGGAGCTGTTTTTT
CDR3 protein: CASSLGGSYTGELFF

clone size: many
V gene: TRBV10-3
D gene: -
J gene: TRBJ2-3
CDR3 DNA: TGTGCCATCAGGGGCAGAGCCGGGACCCGGCTCGATACGCAGTATTTT
CDR3 protein: CAIRGRAGTRLDTQYF

clone size: many
V gene: TRBV7-3
D gene: -
J gene: TRBJ1-2
CDR3 DNA: TGTGCCAGCAGTCTTGGTTTCTCTGGGCAGGGCCTGGGGGGCTACACCTTC
CDR3 protein: CASSLGFSGQGLGGYTF

clone size: many
V gene: TRBV20-1
D gene: TRBD1
J gene: TRBJ2-5
CDR3 DNA: TGCAGTGCTAGGGGGACAGGGCAAGAGACCCAGTACTTC
CDR3 protein: CSARGTGQETQYF

clone size: -
V gene: TRBV18
D gene: -
J gene: TRBJ1-1
CDR3 DNA: TGTGCCAGCTCACCACTAGTACAGGCAGAACCCCAAGCTTTCTTT
CDR3 protein: CASSPLVQAEPQAFF

clone size: few
V gene: TRBV2
D gene: TRBD2
J gene: TRBJ2-5
CDR3 DNA: TGTGCCAGCAGTGGAGGACTAGCGGGGTCCCAAGAGACCCAGTACTTC
CDR3 protein: CASSGGLAGSQETQYF

clone size: many
V gene: TRBV9
D gene: -
J gene: TRBJ2-7
CDR3 DNA: TGTGCCAGCAGCGTCACCAGGGTAGGTAACGAGCAGTACTTC
CDR3 protein: CASSVTRVGNEQYF

clone size: few
V gene: TRBV2
D gene: -
J gene: TRBJ1-5
CDR3 DNA: TGTGCCAGCAGTGGCCCCCTTGGGAGGGACAATCAGCCCCAGCATTTT
CDR3 protein: CASSGPLGRDNQPQHF

clone size: -
V gene: TRBV20-1
D gene: TRBD1
J gene: TRBJ2-1
CDR3 DNA: TGCAGTGCTCCCTCGTGGGACAGGGCCTCTAGTCGGGAGCAGTTCTTC
CDR3 protein: CSAPSWDRASSREQFF

clone size: few
V gene: TRBV6-2/TRBV6-3
D gene: TRBD2
J gene: TRBJ2-3
CDR3 DNA: TGTGCCAGCCGGGCGGGAGGGCCCACAGATACGCAGTATTTT
CDR3 protein: CASRAGGPTDTQYF

clone size: many
V gene: TRBV6-1
D gene: -
J gene: TRBJ2-4
CDR3 DNA: TGTGCCAGCAGTCCGGAGGGGGTCGGGGACATTCAGTACTTC
CDR3 protein: CASSPEGVGDIQYF

clone size: many
V gene: TRBV18
D gene: -
J gene: TRBJ2-2
CDR3 DNA: TGTGCCAGCTCACCAAGGACTGGGGTCGAGAACACCGGGGAGCTGTTTTTT
CDR3 protein: CASSPRTGVENTGELFF

clone size: many
V gene: TRBV20-1
D gene: -
J gene: TRBJ2-2
CDR3 DNA: TGCAGTGCTAGATTAACTAGGAGGAACACCGGGGAGCTGTTTTTT
CDR3 protein: CSARLTRRNTGELFF

clone size: -
V gene: TRBV7-9
D gene: -
J gene: TRBJ2-7
CDR3 DNA: TGTGCCAGCAGCCCCGCTAGCTCCAGCTCCTACGAGCAGTACTTC
CDR3 protein: CASSPASSSSYEQYF

clone size: many
V gene: TRBV27
D gene: -
J gene: TRBJ1-1
CDR3 DNA: TGTGCCAGCAGTTTATCCAGGGGAAGCCCTGAAGCTTTCTTT
CDR3 protein: CASSLSRGSPEAFF

clone size: -
V gene: TRBV11-2
D gene: TRBD2
J gene: TRBJ2-5
CDR3 DNA: TGTGCCAGCAGCTTACCGCTAGCGGGAGGAGAGACCCAGTACTTC
CDR3 protein: CASSLPLAGGETQYF

clone size: -
V gene: TRBV3-1
D gene: -
J gene: TRBJ1-6
CDR3 DNA: TGTGCCAGCAGCCAGCGGGGCTATAATTCACCCCTCCACTTT
CDR3 protein: CASSQRGYNSPLHF

clone size: many
V gene: TRBV6-1
D gene: TRBD1
J gene: TRBJ1-1
CDR3 DNA: TGTGCCAGCAGCCGACAGGGGATTAACACTGAAGCTTTCTTT
CDR3 protein: CASSRQGINTEAFF

clone size: -
V gene: TRBV5-5
D gene: -
J gene: TRBJ2-1
CDR3 DNA: TGTGCCAGCAGCTTGGTTGGGCTAGCGAACAATGAGCAGTTCTTC
CDR3 protein: CASSLVGLANNEQFF

clone size: many
V gene: TRBV5-1
D gene: -
J gene: TRBJ1-4
CDR3 DNA: TGCGCCAGCAGCTTGGGATACGAGAATGAAAAACTGTTTTTT
CDR3 protein: CASSLGYENEKLFF

clone size: many
V gene: TRBV20-1
D gene: -
J gene: TRBJ1-6
CDR3 DNA: TGCAGTGCTGTACCGGCAGGGTCCTATAATTCACCCCTCCACTTT
CDR3 protein: CSAVPAGSYNSPLHF

clone size: -
V gene: TRBV19
D gene: -
J gene: TRBJ2-2
CDR3 DNA: TGTGCCAGTAGTATAGGGCGGGTCGGGAACACCGGGGAGCTGTTTTTT
CDR3 protein: CASSIGRVGNTGELFF

clone size: many
V gene: TRBV2
D gene: -
J gene: TRBJ2-2
CDR3 DNA: TGTGCCAGCAGTGACGAGGGTGGGGACACCGGGGAGCTGTTTTTT
CDR3 protein: CASSDEGGDTGELFF